Below are 4 T cell receptor beta chains sequenced from a single sample in a study of blood T cell repertoires in COVID-19. The method was immunoSEQ multiplex PCR; TCRdb's version includes in-frame clones alone and lacks a portion of them. The repertoire holds 350,000 to 450,000 clones, approximately 86% seen once, with roughly 7.2% in the top ten. Sequenced sample: peripheral blood. These receptors were obtained from a woman aged 55-69 years with COVID-19, enrolled during active disease.

The CDR3 region is CASRSAGGGETQYF. CDR3 in DNA: TGTGCCAGCCGCTCAGCGGGGGGCGGAGAGACCCAGTACTTC. The chain couples TRBV27 to TRBJ2-5; 9 positions match TRBD2. The J segment lost 4 bases and the V segment lost 8 bases, leaving 8 bases of the junction unmatched. The CDR3 runs 14 residues. Germline V gives CDR1 MNHEY, CDR2 SMNVEV (reference sequence).

This clone was detected only once. The V gene is TRBV5-4, the J gene TRBJ1-2; D may be TRBD1 (5 bases). V lost 5 bases and J 8 bases, leaving 16 bases between the germline ends. In germline, CDR1 is SGHNT, CDR2 YYREEE (reference sequence). The CDR3 sequence is 13 residues long. DNA of the CDR3: TGTGCCAGCAGTGCGGAGGGGAAAAACGGCTACACCTTC. Protein: CASSAEGKNGYTF.

This chain links TRBV7-2 with TRBJ2-3; TRBD2 agrees at 11 bases. This CDR3 comprises 16 residues. From germline, CDR1 is SGHTA and CDR2 FQGNSA. The V and J ends lost 2 bases and 5 bases, in that order; junction bases with no gene match: 6. CDR3 in amino acids: CASSLRLAGTGDTQYF. DNA for the CDR3: TGTGCCAGCAGCTTACGACTAGCGGGGACAGGAGATACGCAGTATTTT. Drawing the rest from reference TRBV7-2 and TRBJ2-3, the complete variable domain is GAGVSQSPSNKVTEKGKDVELRCDPISGHTALYWYRQSLGQGLEFLIYFQGNSAPDKSGLPSDRFSAERTGGSVSTLTIQRTQQEDSAVYLCASSLRLAGTGDTQYFGPGTRLTVL.

The chain has TRBV6-5 and TRBJ1-1, with 7 bases aligning to TRBD1. The CDR3 is 12 amino acids. The junction had 3 bases not matched to a gene; V was cut back by 6 bases and J by 5 bases. Germline CDR1 and CDR2: MNHEY and SVGAGI. For the CDR3, the DNA is TGTGCCAGCAGCCAACAGGGGACTGAAGCTTTCTTT. Translating gives CASSQQGTEAFF.